These 29 T cell receptor beta chains were all obtained from the same sample, sequenced in a study of post-analysis software for immune sequencing data. Built from TCR beta cDNA, the libraries had unique molecular identifiers in them. TCRdb reanalysed the PCR reads using MiXCR and keeps one entry per CDR3 protein. The sample consists of about 400,000 distinct CDR3 sequences, less than 35% of them appearing once. For these TCRs, the target antigens are not known. Study findings and constraints: Five TRBV segments, TRBV5-6, TRBV5-1 and TRBV20-1 among them, were found more frequent in patients than controls.

The sample was blood. These receptors all come from a girl between 10 and 17 years old with multiple sclerosis.

This clonotype has a handful of counts. The chain uses TRBV3-1 and TRBJ2-4, with D tentatively TRBD2 (6 bases). The CDR3 is 15 amino acids. Between the trimmed V and J ends, which lost 1 base and 13 bases, there was a span of 20 bases. The germline V gene has CDR1 LGHDT and CDR2 YNNKEL (reference sequence). The DNA for the CDR3 is TGTGCCAGCAGCCAAGTAGGCGGGACCCGGGGTAAGCAGTACTTC. Its translation: CASSQVGGTRGKQYF.

The chain is built from TRBV10-3 and TRBJ2-1; TRBD2 aligns across 9 bases. Germline V gene lookup returns CDR1 ENHRY and CDR2 SYGVKD. J gave up 9 bases and V 1 base, and 1 base lay outside the gene matches. The CDR3 covers 13 residues. Here the CDR3 DNA reads TGTGCCATCAGTGAGTTAGCGGGGGTTGAGCAGTTCTTC. Protein: CAISELAGVEQFF.

This clonotype showed up just a few times. The chain links TRBV2 to TRBJ2-7, with a tentative D call TRBD2 (6 bases). Per the germline V gene, CDR1 is SNHLY and CDR2 is FYNNEI. This CDR3 comprises 13 residues. The ends were cut back, 6 bases at V and 6 bases at J, with 15 bases in the middle. The CDR3 loop reads CASRGGSRGEQYF. Written as DNA, the CDR3 is TGTGCCAGCAGGGGGGGATCCCGGGGCGAGCAGTACTTC.

This clonotype appeared a few times. V is TRBV7-2 and J is TRBJ2-7, with 9 nucleotides matching TRBD2. With 1 base clipped from V and 0 bases from J, the junction kept 7 bases outside the gene matches. CDR1 and CDR2 (germline): SGHTA, FQGNSA. The CDR3 runs 17 residues. The CDR3 sequence: CASSLGRRGGDSYEQYF. Here the CDR3 DNA reads TGTGCCAGCAGCTTAGGGCGGCGGGGGGGGGACTCCTACGAGCAGTACTTC.

V is TRBV30 and J is TRBJ1-4, with D uncertain. CDR1 is GTSNPN, CDR2 SVGIG, per germline (reference sequence). The CDR3 is 13 amino acids. V was clipped by 2 bases and J by 6 bases, with 10 bases between them. CDR3 residues: CAWSSWGDEKLFF. The CDR3 DNA sequence: TGTGCCTGGAGTTCTTGGGGTGATGAAAAACTGTTTTTT.

In this sample, this clonotype turned up a few times. The CDR3 spells CSALYGGGYEQYF. The CDR3 DNA sequence: TGCAGTGCCCTTTATGGCGGGGGCTACGAGCAGTACTTC. The V call is TRBV29-1, the J call TRBJ2-7; TRBD2 agrees at 7 bases. The germline gives CDR1 SQVTM, CDR2 ANQGSEA. The CDR3 spans 13 residues.

The chain combines TRBV27 with TRBJ1-2; D remains unclear. V gave up 0 bases and J gave up 4 bases, with 9 bases separating them. Germline V CDR1 and CDR2: MNHEY, SMNVEV (reference sequence). CDR3 size: 14 residues. CDR3 nucleotide sequence: TGTGCCAGCAGTTTATCCCGACCTGGCTATGGCTACACCTTC. Its translation: CASSLSRPGYGYTF.

This chain connects TRBV11-2 to TRBJ1-1, with D possibly TRBD1 on 5 matching bases. Germline CDR1 SGHAT, CDR2 FQNNGV. The CDR3 is made up of 16 amino acids. V was clipped by 5 bases and J by 1 base, with 17 bases between them. The CDR3 DNA follows: TGTGCCAGCAGCATCTTCCCGGGACGGCAGAACACTGAAGCTTTCTTT. Amino acids: CASSIFPGRQNTEAFF. Full variable domain (outside the CDR3, taken from reference TRBV11-2 and TRBJ1-1): EAGVAQSPRYKIIEKRQSVAFWCNPISGHATLYWYQQILGQGPKLLIQFQNNGVVDDSQLPKDRFSAERLKGVDSTLKIQPAKLEDSAVYLCASSIFPGRQNTEAFFGQGTRLTVV.

This clonotype occurred a few times. The chain has TRBV20-1 and TRBJ2-7, with a tentative D call TRBD2 (5 bases). The CDR3 extends over 13 amino acids. The germline V gene encodes CDR1 DFQATT and CDR2 SNEGSKA (reference sequence). Trimming removed 4 bases from V and 0 bases from J, with 10 bases in between. The CDR3, as DNA: TGCAGTGCTACGACGGGGAACTCCTACGAGCAGTACTTC. Its translation is CSATTGNSYEQYF.

A few counts support this clonotype. The V call is TRBV20-1, the J call TRBJ2-1, with D hard to call. The CDR3 has 11 residues. Germline V gene lookup returns CDR1 DFQATT and CDR2 SNEGSKA (reference sequence). Trimming left V 5 bases short and J 10 bases short, with 12 bases between. Here the CDR3 reads CSAANVVEQFF. The CDR3 DNA sequence: TGCAGTGCTGCGAACGTAGTAGAGCAGTTCTTC.

This clonotype was counted only a few times. This chain uses TRBV2 with TRBJ1-2; 9 nucleotides match TRBD1. Germline V lookup: CDR1 SNHLY, CDR2 FYNNEI. The CDR3 runs 15 residues. J gave up 4 bases and V 6 bases, and 9 bases lay outside the gene matches. The CDR3 nucleotides are TGTGCCAGCAGGACCCTGGACAGGGGATCCTATGGCTACACCTTC. This codes for CASRTLDRGSYGYTF. Full variable domain (missing parts from reference TRBV2 and TRBJ1-2): EPEVTQTPSHQVTQMGQEVILRCVPISNHLYFYWYRQILGQKVEFLVSFYNNEISEKSEIFDDQFSVERPDGSNFTLKIRSTKLEDSAMYFCASRTLDRGSYGYTFGSGTRLTVV.

The chain is built from TRBV5-1 and TRBJ2-7, with 8 bases aligning to TRBD1. The CDR3 covers 14 residues. Per the germline V gene, CDR1 is SGHRS and CDR2 is YFSETQ. Trimming took 4 bases from V and 4 from J; bases not matched to a gene: 7. The chain's CDR3 is CASSGGTGQYEQYF. The CDR3 DNA reads as TGCGCCAGCAGCGGAGGGACAGGCCAATACGAGCAGTACTTC.

There are a few counts of this clonotype. The conserved phenylalanine or tryptophan is not found at the CDR3 terminus, so this likely reflects a read error. This sequence joins TRBV5-1 and TRBJ2-5; TRBD2 is a possible D gene (5 bases). CDR1 is SGHRS and CDR2 is YFSETQ in the germline V gene. Trimming left V 1 base short and J 11 bases short, with 21 bases between. The CDR3 has 15 residues. The CDR3 nucleotides are TGCGCCAGCAGCTTGTTTACAGATCTTTTTAGGGAGCAGTACTGC. Its protein is CASSLFTDLFREQYC.

The gene calls are TRBV7-2 and TRBJ2-7; 10 bases map to TRBD2. This CDR3 is built from 16 residues. The junction had 10 bases not matched to a gene; V was cut back by 4 bases and J by 4 bases. The germline CDR1 and CDR2 sequences are SGHTA and FQGNSA. DNA of the CDR3: TGTGCCAGCAGCTCCGGGCCATTGACTAGCGGGTACGAGCAGTACTTC. Translating it yields CASSSGPLTSGYEQYF.

This clonotype was found a few times. The chain uses TRBV6-6 and TRBJ2-5; D may be TRBD1 (5 bases). This CDR3 region has 12 residues. Trimming stripped 6 bases from V and 5 bases from J, with 10 bases between. Germline CDR1 MNHNY, CDR2 SVGAGI (reference sequence). The CDR3 DNA follows: TGTGCCAGCAGCTACAGGAGCGAGACCCAGTACTTC. As protein: CASSYRSETQYF.

DNA for the CDR3: TGTGCCAGCATGAGCGGGGCTGCTAGCACAGATACGCAGTATTTT. This gives the protein CASMSGAASTDTQYF. This chain joins TRBV12-3 or TRBV12-4 and TRBJ2-3, with 7 positions matching TRBD2. The V and J ends lost 7 bases and 0 bases, in that order; junction bases with no gene match: 7. CDR3 length: 15 amino acids.

The rearrangement links TRBV27 to TRBJ2-3; the D call may be TRBD1 or TRBD2 (5 bases each). Trimming left V 6 bases short and J 2 bases short, with 15 bases between. The V gene's germline CDR1 is MNHEY and CDR2 SMNVEV (reference sequence). The CDR3 loop spans 15 amino acids. The CDR3 DNA reads TGTGCCAGCAGACCGGGGACGCTAGACACAGATACGCAGTATTTT. As protein: CASRPGTLDTDTQYF.

A remark on this clonotype: A much larger clone lies a single base off, so this may be a read error. V is TRBV12-3 or TRBV12-4 and J is TRBJ2-3, with 11 bases matching TRBD1. This CDR3 has 16 amino acids. The CDR3 region is CASSRDRGTSTDAQYF. As DNA, the CDR3 is TGTGCCAGCAGCCGGGACAGGGGGACCAGCACAGATGCGCAGTATTTT.

This clonotype was counted a few times. The chain links TRBV7-9 to TRBJ2-1; tentative D call: TRBD1 (5 bases). V was trimmed by 5 bases and J by 8 bases, leaving 10 bases between them. CDR3 size: 12 residues. Germline CDR1 reads SEHNR; CDR2 reads FQNEAQ (reference sequence). CDR3 in DNA: TGTGCCAGCAGCCCTATAGGGGATGAGCAGTTCTTC. It yields the protein CASSPIGDEQFF.

The chain has TRBV11-1 and TRBJ2-5, with unresolved D. Trimming pared 3 bases from V and 1 base from J, leaving 6 bases between. In germline, CDR1 is SGHAT, CDR2 FQDESV (reference sequence). The CDR3 has 13 amino acids. The CDR3 reads CASSLRIQETQYF. CDR3 DNA: TGTGCCAGCAGCTTGAGAATCCAAGAGACCCAGTACTTC.

This clonotype was observed a few times. The chain combines TRBV29-1 with TRBJ1-5; the D is unclear. The V and J ends lost 7 bases and 6 bases respectively, with 19 bases between them. Germline loops: CDR1 SQVTM, CDR2 ANQGSEA. The CDR3 has 14 amino acids. The CDR3 loop is CSDLVPGGSQPQHF. The CDR3 region has the DNA TGCAGCGACCTCGTTCCGGGTGGTAGTCAGCCCCAGCATTTT.

The V and J genes are TRBV4-1 and TRBJ2-1, with D possibly being TRBD1 or TRBD2 (6 bases each). With 3 bases removed from V and 7 bases from J, the gap between germline ends came to 13 bases. Germline V gene lookup returns CDR1 MGHRA and CDR2 YSYEKL. The CDR3 extends over 14 amino acids. CDR3 DNA: TGCGCCAGCAGCCAGGGGGGCAGGGAAAATGAGCAGTTCTTC. It specifies CASSQGGRENEQFF.

The V and J genes are TRBV7-9 and TRBJ1-1; the D is unclear. The CDR3 length is 13 residues. CDR1 is SEHNR and CDR2 is FQNEAQ in the germline V gene (reference sequence). Trimming shortened V by 3 bases and J by 3 bases, and 8 bases separated the two germline ends. The CDR3 bases are TGTGCCAGCAGCTTGGAGCCCCACACTGAAGCTTTCTTT. This gives the protein CASSLEPHTEAFF.

This chain connects TRBV5-1 to TRBJ2-7; TRBD2 matches at 8 bases. Germline values: CDR1 SGHRS, CDR2 YFSETQ. The CDR3 runs 13 residues. V lost 3 bases to trimming and J lost 6 bases; unmatched junction nucleotides: 5. CDR3 DNA sequence: TGCGCCAGCAGCTCGCGGGGGGTGGTCGAGCAGTACTTC. Its protein is CASSSRGVVEQYF.

The V and J genes are TRBV11-2 and TRBJ1-2, with D uncertain. CDR1 and CDR2 (germline): SGHAT, FQNNGV. V was trimmed by 1 base and J by 3 bases, leaving 15 bases between them. The CDR3 totals 16 residues. The chain's CDR3 is CASSLARWARDYGYTF. CDR3 nucleotides: TGTGCCAGCAGCTTAGCCCGTTGGGCTCGAGACTATGGCTACACCTTC.

The chain uses TRBV29-1 and TRBJ1-1, with a tentative D call TRBD1 (6 bases). The germline gives CDR1 SQVTM, CDR2 ANQGSEA. Trimming took 4 bases from V and 11 from J, leaving 14 bases between them. CDR3 length: 11 residues. The DNA of the CDR3 is TGCAGCGTTGTGACAGGCAGAGTGGCTTTCTTT. It translates to CSVVTGRVAFF.

This chain uses TRBV29-1 with TRBJ2-5; the match to TRBD1 covers 7 bases. Germline values: CDR1 SQVTM, CDR2 ANQGSEA. This CDR3 comprises 12 residues. V shed 7 bases, J shed 4 bases, and the junction held 6 bases outside the gene matches. CDR3: CSARQGVETQYF. Written as DNA, the CDR3 is TGCAGCGCTCGACAGGGAGTAGAGACCCAGTACTTC. Together with reference TRBV29-1 and TRBJ2-5, the CDR3 gives the full variable domain: SAVISQKPSRDICQRGTSLTIQCQVDSQVTMMFWYRQQPGQSLTLIATANQGSEATYESGFVIDKFPISRPNLTFSTLTVSNMSPEDSSIYLCSARQGVETQYFGPGTRLLVL.

This chain connects TRBV28 to TRBJ1-3, with D possibly matching TRBD1 (5 bases). CDR3 length equals 15 residues. Germline lookup yields CDR1 MDHEN and CDR2 SYDVKM. Trimming took off 2 bases at V and 0 bases at J, with 8 bases between the two ends. As DNA, the CDR3 is TGTGCCAGCAGTTTAATGGGGCGCTCTGGAAACACCATATATTTT. Residues: CASSLMGRSGNTIYF.

This sequence joins TRBV6-6 and TRBJ2-1, with TRBD2 matching over 10 bases. Germline V gene lookup returns CDR1 MNHNY and CDR2 SVGAGI (reference sequence). The V and J ends lost 6 bases and 9 bases, in that order; junction bases with no gene match: 11. This CDR3 comprises 15 residues. This CDR3 is CASSSAASGGGEQFF. The CDR3 DNA reads TGTGCCAGCAGCTCTGCGGCTAGCGGGGGCGGTGAGCAGTTCTTC.